This T cell receptor (beta chain) was captured by sequencing in a study of blood T cell repertoires in COVID-19. Study in general: Donors in the United States, Italy and Spain gave samples during acute or convalescent COVID-19. The cDNA or gDNA used as material had been derived from T cells, B-cell-depleted T cells, or PBMCs.

Some clones are missing from TCRdb's copy, which holds only in-frame ones; the method was immunoSEQ multiplex PCR. The sample has about 240,000 clones, roughly 86% seen once. In terms of age and location, participants ranged from roughly 18 to 90 years and lived in about 25 US areas. Participant-given clinical history determined each cohort assignment. This clonotype was sampled from a woman aged 40 to 55 with acute COVID-19. Sequenced sample: PBMCs or T cells enriched from blood (not recorded which).

The CDR3 loop reads CASSIGVRGPGANVLTF. In DNA form, the CDR3 reads TGTGCCAGTAGTATAGGGGTTAGGGGGCCTGGGGCCAACGTCCTGACTTTC. V is TRBV19 and J is TRBJ2-6; 7 bases map to TRBD1. The CDR3 runs 17 residues. Germline V CDR1 and CDR2: LNHDA, SQIVND (reference sequence). The V gene end was trimmed by 1 base and the J gene end by 2 bases; junction bases not matched to a gene: 5.